These 16 T cell receptor beta chains share one sample of origin, sequenced in a study of neurological immune-mediated disorders. TCRdb analysed the 5' RACE reads with MiXCR anew, one entry per CDR3 protein. The table shows around 50,000 distinct CDR3 sequences, with under 4.5% occurring only once. The specimen was PBMCs. All receptors come from a woman in her twenties or thirties with multiple sclerosis.

This clonotype was counted many times. V usage is TRBV5-1 and J usage is TRBJ1-2; D gene uncertain. The V gene lost 0 bases and the J gene lost 8 bases, with 14 bases spanning the gap. CDR3 length equals 14 residues. The V gene's germline CDR1 is SGHRS and CDR2 YFSETQ. In nucleotides, the CDR3 is TGCGCCAGCAGCTTGGCCGTCGGTGCTGGAGGCTACACCTTC. Its protein is CASSLAVGAGGYTF.

This clonotype was seen many times. V is TRBV29-1 and J is TRBJ1-1, with D perhaps matching TRBD1 (6 bases). V was cut by 3 bases and J by 5 bases, with 13 bases left in between. In germline, CDR1 is SQVTM, CDR2 ANQGSEA. The CDR3 runs to 13 residues. CDR3 nucleotides: TGCAGCGTTGAGGGGGCCATATGGACTGAAGCTTTCTTT. Translating gives CSVEGAIWTEAFF.

Remarks on this clonotype: A read error may be the cause here, since a much bigger clone is one base away. The chain combines TRBV7-9 with TRBJ2-3; 7 nucleotides agree with TRBD2. V dropped 7 bases and J dropped 9; count of bases not matched to a gene: 4. Per germline, CDR1 SEHNR and CDR2 FQNEAQ (reference sequence). The CDR3 sequence is 11 residues long. Here the CDR3 reads CASTQRETQYF. The CDR3 coding sequence is TGTGCCAGCACTCAGCGGGAAACGCAGTATTTT.

At least ten counts were recorded for this clonotype. V gene TRBV7-2 combines with J gene TRBJ2-2; D tentatively reads TRBD1 or TRBD2 (5 bases each). Germline V CDR1 and CDR2: SGHTA, FQGNSA. The CDR3 has 14 amino acids. V gave up 1 base and J gave up 6 bases, with 9 bases separating them. CDR3 amino acids: CASSLGGFPGELFF. CDR3 sequence (DNA): TGTGCCAGCAGCTTAGGGGGGTTTCCCGGGGAGCTGTTTTTT.

This clonotype was counted at least ten times. The chain links TRBV5-1 to TRBJ1-1, with a tentative D call TRBD1 (5 bases). The V gene's germline CDR1 is SGHRS and CDR2 YFSETQ. Trimming pared 4 bases from V and 0 bases from J, leaving 13 bases between. There are 15 residues in the CDR3. Here the CDR3 reads CASSPSRQLNTEAFF. As DNA, the CDR3 is TGCGCCAGCAGCCCCTCCCGACAGTTGAACACTGAAGCTTTCTTT.

This clonotype was seen ten or more times. V gene TRBV21-1 combines with J gene TRBJ1-6. TRBV21-1 is noted as a pseudogene. The CDR3 totals 12 residues. CDR3 amino acids: CASSKADIPLHF. CDR3 nucleotide sequence: TGTGCCAGCAGCAAAGCTGATATACCCCTCCACTTT.

In this sample, this clonotype turned up a few times. V gene TRBV12-3 or TRBV12-4 combines with J gene TRBJ2-1; TRBD2 aligns across 7 bases. This CDR3 is 16 amino acids long. Trimming cost V 2 bases and J 3 bases; bases outside gene matches: 7. The chain's CDR3 is CASSLSASGFYNEQFF. The CDR3 nucleotides are TGTGCCAGCAGTTTATCTGCTAGCGGATTCTACAATGAGCAGTTCTTC.

In its sample, this clonotype was seen a few times. Being one base from a much bigger clone, this may be a read error. The chain combines TRBV20-1 with TRBJ2-3; D call uncertain. V dropped 3 bases and J dropped 1 base, with 11 bases sitting between them. The CDR3 contains 14 residues. The germline V gene has CDR1 DFQATT and CDR2 SNEGSKA (reference sequence). The CDR3 region has the DNA TGCAGTGCTAGCACCAGAATTGGCACAGATACGCAGTATTTT. The encoded protein is CSASTRIGTDTQYF.

In its sample, this clonotype was seen many times. The gene calls are TRBV15 and TRBJ2-3; no definite D call. Trimming shortened V by 0 bases and J by 5 bases, and 6 bases separated the two germline ends. The CDR3 extends over 13 amino acids. The germline V gene encodes CDR1 LNHNV and CDR2 YYDKDF (reference sequence). CDR3 sequence (DNA): TGTGCCACCAGCAGAGATCTTGGAGATACGCAGTATTTT. Its protein is CATSRDLGDTQYF.

A remark on this clonotype: This CDR3 is missing its conserved last phenylalanine or tryptophan, likely due to a read error. The rearrangement uses TRBV5-1 and TRBJ2-1; weak D call: TRBD2 (6 bases). The V end was cut by 0 bases, the J end by 0 bases, with 10 bases between. In germline, CDR1 is SGHRS, CDR2 YFSETQ. The CDR3 consists of 16 residues. The CDR3 bases are TGCGCCAGCAGCTTGGTTGCCGGGGGCTCCTACAATGAGCAGTTCAAC. Translating gives CASSLVAGGSYNEQFN.

This clonotype was picked up many times. The chain links TRBV7-8 to TRBJ2-2; maybe TRBD1 (6 bases). V was clipped by 5 bases and J by 0 bases, with 13 bases between them. Germline V gene data show CDR1 as SGHVS and CDR2 as FQNEAQ. This CDR3 has 16 amino acids. The CDR3 DNA reads as TGTGCCAGCAGCGAGGGGGTTCCACCGAACACCGGGGAGCTGTTTTTT. It translates to CASSEGVPPNTGELFF.

This clonotype was seen ten or more times. The chain links TRBV20-1 to TRBJ1-4; no clear D gene. This CDR3 comprises 14 residues. V shed 1 base and J shed 3 bases, with 9 bases lying between them. Germline CDR1 and CDR2: DFQATT and SNEGSKA (reference sequence). The CDR3 DNA is TGCAGTGCTAGAGTATCGGTTGCTAATGAAAAACTGTTTTTT. Protein product: CSARVSVANEKLFF.

This clonotype was counted many times. This chain joins TRBV20-1 and TRBJ1-6, with D perhaps matching TRBD1 (6 bases). Per the germline V gene, CDR1 is DFQATT and CDR2 is SNEGSKA (reference sequence). V was pared by 3 bases and J by 10 bases, with 13 bases between. The CDR3 contains 13 residues. CDR3 sequence reads: CSASQGLGSPLHF. The CDR3 DNA reads as TGCAGTGCTAGCCAGGGGCTAGGATCACCCCTCCACTTT.

This clonotype was picked up many times. The chain couples TRBV6-5 to TRBJ2-7; D is possibly TRBD2 (7 bases). The CDR3 loop spans 14 amino acids. CDR1 is MNHEY, CDR2 SVGAGI, per germline. V lost 6 bases and J 0 bases, leaving 12 bases between the germline ends. The CDR3 region is CASRQRGGSYEQYF. DNA of the CDR3: TGTGCCAGCAGGCAGAGGGGGGGCTCCTACGAGCAGTACTTC.

Ten or more counts support this clonotype. The chain recombines TRBV5-1 with TRBJ2-2; tentatively, D is TRBD1 or TRBD2 (6 bases each). V lost 4 bases, J lost 5 bases, and 21 bases lay in between. CDR1 is SGHRS and CDR2 is YFSETQ in the germline V gene. The CDR3 runs 17 residues. The CDR3 bases are TGCGCCAGCAGCCTACGCCCATCGGGGGCTGGGACCGGGGAGCTGTTTTTT. Protein sequence: CASSLRPSGAGTGELFF.

This clonotype was seen many times. The rearrangement uses TRBV20-1 and TRBJ1-1; 7 bases are a match to TRBD1. Germline V lookup: CDR1 DFQATT, CDR2 SNEGSKA (reference sequence). The CDR3 runs to 15 residues. Trimming took 4 bases from V and 4 from J; bases not matched to a gene: 12. The CDR3 protein is CSATKRDSRTTEAFF. CDR3 nucleotide sequence: TGCAGTGCTACAAAGAGGGACAGTAGGACCACTGAAGCTTTCTTT.